The 20 T cell receptor beta chains in this list originate from one sample, sequenced in a study of blood T cell repertoires in COVID-19. Sequencing used immunoSEQ multiplex PCR; TCRdb keeps in-frame clones, though not all of them. The sample shows 150,000 to 200,000 clones, roughly 87% of them seen only once. The material sequenced was peripheral blood. These TCRs come from a woman between 65 and 79 years old with acute or convalescent COVID-19.

The CDR3 sequence: CASSYSIQGAYNEQFF. For the CDR3, the DNA is TGTGCCAGCAGTTACTCGATTCAGGGGGCCTACAATGAGCAGTTCTTC. The chain is built from TRBV6-5 and TRBJ2-1; TRBD1 matches at 7 bases. The germline V gene has CDR1 MNHEY and CDR2 SVGAGI. The V segment lost 0 bases and the J segment 2 bases; nucleotides outside the gene matches: 4. This CDR3 region has 16 residues.

The chain has TRBV11-2 and TRBJ2-5, with D possibly matching TRBD1 (6 bases). This CDR3 has 15 residues. V was pared by 4 bases and J by 4 bases, with 16 bases between. The germline V gene has CDR1 SGHAT and CDR2 FQNNGV. The CDR3 sequence: CASSSNTGFPETQYF. CDR3 sequence (DNA): TGTGCCAGCAGCTCAAACACAGGGTTCCCAGAGACCCAGTACTTC.

The chain employs TRBV5-5 and TRBJ1-2; 9 bases line up with TRBD1. The CDR3 runs to 15 residues. Germline trimming cut 4 bases from V and 2 bases from J; bases unmatched to any gene: 6. From germline, CDR1 is SGHKS and CDR2 YYEKEE (reference sequence). CDR3 nucleotide sequence: TGTGCCAGCAGCAGGGGACAGGGCGTAAACTATGGCTACACCTTC. Its translation: CASSRGQGVNYGYTF. The variable domain in full, completed from reference TRBV5-5 and TRBJ1-2, reads DAGVTQSPTHLIKTRGQQVTLRCSPISGHKSVSWYQQVLGQGPQFIFQYYEKEERGRGNFPDRFSARQFPNYSSELNVNALLLGDSALYLCASSRGQGVNYGYTFGSGTRLTVV.

The J gene is TRBJ2-3, the V gene TRBV29-1, with 10 bases identical to TRBD2. The germline V gene encodes CDR1 SQVTM and CDR2 ANQGSEA. This CDR3 is 16 amino acids long. J lost 4 bases, V lost 3 bases, and 10 bases had no gene match. CDR3 sequence reads: CSVEGASGRNPDTQYF. CDR3 nucleotide sequence: TGCAGCGTTGAGGGGGCTAGCGGGAGAAATCCAGATACGCAGTATTTT.

The chain links TRBV20-1 to TRBJ2-1; D is unclear. The germline V gene has CDR1 DFQATT and CDR2 SNEGSKA (reference sequence). This CDR3 region has 12 residues. With 3 bases removed from V and 7 bases from J, the gap between germline ends came to 10 bases. The DNA for the CDR3 is TGCAGTGCTAGTGCTAGATCTAATGAGCAGTTCTTC. This codes for CSASARSNEQFF.

The J gene is TRBJ1-5, the V gene TRBV3-1 (or the pseudogene TRBV3-2); D uncertain. V shed 1 base and J shed 5 bases, with 3 bases lying between them. This CDR3 spans 12 amino acids. The V gene's germline CDR1 is LGHDT and CDR2 YNNKEL (reference sequence). The CDR3 DNA reads as TGTGCCAGCAGCCAAGGCGATCAGCCCCAGCATTTT. This sequence encodes CASSQGDQPQHF.

This rearrangement joins TRBV28 to TRBJ1-1, with 7 bases aligning to TRBD1. The germline gives CDR1 MDHEN, CDR2 SYDVKM. Trimming removed 10 bases from V and 0 bases from J; junction bases left unmatched: 8. The CDR3 runs to 14 residues. This CDR3 is CANSKGGVNTEAFF. CDR3 nucleotides: TGTGCCAACTCAAAAGGGGGCGTGAACACTGAAGCTTTCTTT.

J is TRBJ1-6 and V is TRBV6-2 or TRBV6-3; 8 bases match TRBD1. There are 14 residues in the CDR3. The trim removed 2 bases at V and 8 bases at J, leaving 2 bases unmatched. Germline V gene data show CDR1 as MNHEY and CDR2 as SVGEGT. CDR3 coding DNA: TGTGCCAGCAGTTACACAGGGGGTGATTCACCCCTCCACTTT. As protein: CASSYTGGDSPLHF.

V is TRBV19 and J is TRBJ1-4; 7 bases line up with TRBD1. CDR1 and CDR2 from the germline V gene are LNHDA and SQIVND (reference sequence). Trimming took 9 bases from V and 8 from J; bases not matched to a gene: 9. The CDR3 runs to 13 residues. The CDR3 DNA sequence: TGTGCCAGCTCCGGGACAGTGAACGAAAAACTGTTTTTT. Translation: CASSGTVNEKLFF.

At least ten counts were recorded for this clone. This sequence joins TRBV29-1 and TRBJ1-1; 7 bases fit TRBD1. This CDR3 is built from 13 residues. Germline V CDR1 and CDR2: SQVTM, ANQGSEA. Unmatched junction bases numbered 2, after V lost 4 bases and J lost 0 bases. CDR3 sequence reads: CSVGDRLNTEAFF. The CDR3 DNA reads as TGCAGCGTTGGGGACAGACTGAACACTGAAGCTTTCTTT.

The rearrangement joins TRBV9 to TRBJ2-1; D unresolved. Deletions cut 2 bases from V and 8 bases from J, with 17 bases between. This CDR3 has 15 residues. Germline values: CDR1 SGDLS, CDR2 YYNGEE. CDR3 residues: CASSVRFYKPDEQFF. CDR3 nucleotide sequence: TGTGCCAGCAGCGTGAGGTTCTATAAGCCGGATGAGCAGTTCTTC.

The chain uses TRBV11-2 and TRBJ2-6; no clear D gene. The ends were cut back, 0 bases at V and 0 bases at J, with 6 bases in the middle. This CDR3 spans 16 amino acids. In germline, CDR1 is SGHAT, CDR2 FQNNGV. The CDR3 region is CASSLDPGSGANVLTF. CDR3 nucleotide sequence: TGTGCCAGCAGCTTAGACCCGGGCTCTGGGGCCAACGTCCTGACTTTC.

The CDR3 here is CASSSGNSEAFF. DNA for the CDR3: TGCGCCAGCAGCAGCGGAAACTCTGAAGCTTTCTTT. The chain has TRBV5-1 and TRBJ1-1; D gene uncertain. The V gene lost 4 bases and the J gene lost 6 bases, with 10 bases spanning the gap. This CDR3 is 12 amino acids long. Germline V lookup: CDR1 SGHRS, CDR2 YFSETQ.

This clone was counted a few times. J is TRBJ1-6 and V is TRBV2; the D is unclear. Germline CDR1 SNHLY, CDR2 FYNNEI. V lost 5 bases to trimming and J lost 9 bases, with 11 bases between them. The length of the CDR3 is 13 residues. The CDR3 DNA sequence: TGTGCCAGCAGTCCTTCCTTTAGTTCACCCCTCCACTTT. Translation gives CASSPSFSSPLHF. Looking up the rest from reference TRBV2 and TRBJ1-6 gives the full variable domain: EPEVTQTPSHQVTQMGQEVILRCVPISNHLYFYWYRQILGQKVEFLVSFYNNEISEKSEIFDDQFSVERPDGSNFTLKIRSTKLEDSAMYFCASSPSFSSPLHFGNGTRLTVT.

This chain uses TRBV14 with TRBJ1-6, with D possibly matching TRBD1 (6 bases). In germline, CDR1 is SGHDN, CDR2 FVKESK. The ends were cut back, 5 bases at V and 4 bases at J, with 24 bases in the middle. The CDR3 extends over 19 amino acids. CDR3 residues: CASSAFDSTGPYYNSPLHF. The DNA for the CDR3 is TGTGCCAGCAGCGCATTTGATAGCACAGGGCCCTATTATAATTCACCCCTCCACTTT.

The chain employs TRBV11-2 and TRBJ2-2, with TRBD2 matching over 9 bases. The ends lost 1 base at V and 9 bases at J; junction bases unmatched: 3. Germline V lookup: CDR1 SGHAT, CDR2 FQNNGV. CDR3 length equals 14 residues. CDR3: CASSLAASGRELFF. The CDR3 bases are TGTGCCAGCAGCTTAGCTGCTAGCGGGAGGGAGCTGTTTTTT. Full variable domain (rest looked up from reference TRBV11-2 and TRBJ2-2): EAGVAQSPRYKIIEKRQSVAFWCNPISGHATLYWYQQILGQGPKLLIQFQNNGVVDDSQLPKDRFSAERLKGVDSTLKIQPAKLEDSAVYLCASSLAASGRELFFGEGSRLTVL.

This chain links TRBV7-2 with TRBJ2-3; tentative D call: TRBD1 (5 bases). In germline, CDR1 is SGHTA, CDR2 FQGNSA. Trimming took 3 bases from V and 9 from J, leaving 19 bases between them. The length of the CDR3 is 15 residues. CDR3 protein: CASSFDGPPTGTQYF. CDR3 in DNA: TGTGCCAGCAGCTTCGACGGACCCCCTACAGGAACGCAGTATTTT.

The gene calls are TRBV7-8 and TRBJ1-1, with D unresolved. V was shortened by 5 bases and J by 4 bases, with 17 bases between the two germline ends. The CDR3 has 15 residues. Per germline, CDR1 SGHVS and CDR2 FQNEAQ. CDR3 residues: CASSTRPLPSTEAFF. The CDR3 DNA sequence: TGTGCCAGCAGCACGAGGCCCCTCCCTTCCACTGAAGCTTTCTTT.

V usage is TRBV5-5 and J usage is TRBJ1-5; the D gene is possibly TRBD1 (5 bases). This CDR3 is built from 15 residues. Germline V CDR1 and CDR2: SGHKS, YYEKEE (reference sequence). V was pared by 3 bases and J by 4 bases, with 14 bases between. As DNA, the CDR3 is TGTGCCAGCAGCTCCGGGGGGTTGGGGAATCAGCCCCAGCATTTT. Translated: CASSSGGLGNQPQHF.

This chain joins TRBV28 and TRBJ1-2; D possibly corresponds to TRBD1 (5 bases). The length of the CDR3 is 15 residues. Trimming shortened V by 2 bases and J by 8 bases, and 18 bases separated the two germline ends. Germline-derived CDR1 and CDR2 are MDHEN and SYDVKM. The chain's CDR3 is CASSLGAAGRSGYTF. The CDR3 bases are TGTGCCAGCAGTTTAGGGGCGGCAGGGCGGAGCGGCTACACCTTC.